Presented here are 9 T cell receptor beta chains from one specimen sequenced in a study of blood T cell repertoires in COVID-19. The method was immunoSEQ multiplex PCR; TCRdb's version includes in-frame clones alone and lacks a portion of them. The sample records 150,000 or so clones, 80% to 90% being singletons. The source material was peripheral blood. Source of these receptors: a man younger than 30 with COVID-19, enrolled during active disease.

The CDR3 DNA reads as TGTGCCAGCAGCCCCCCCTTAGCGGGCGTATTGGGGTTCAAGCAGTTCTTC. It translates to CASSPPLAGVLGFKQFF. The chain has TRBV7-2 and TRBJ2-1; TRBD2 agrees at 7 bases. This CDR3 comprises 17 residues. CDR1 is SGHTA, CDR2 FQGNSA, per germline. The V gene end was trimmed by 5 bases and the J gene end by 11 bases; junction bases not matched to a gene: 21. Drawing the rest from reference TRBV7-2 and TRBJ2-1, the complete variable domain is GAGVSQSPSNKVTEKGKDVELRCDPISGHTALYWYRQSLGQGLEFLIYFQGNSAPDKSGLPSDRFSAERTGGSVSTLTIQRTQQEDSAVYLCASSPPLAGVLGFKQFFGPGTRLTVL.

CDR3 DNA: TGTGCCAGCTCACCACCGGTTGGCTCAAACAGGGCGACCGGGGAGCTGTTTTTT. Its protein is CASSPPVGSNRATGELFF. The J gene is TRBJ2-2, the V gene TRBV18; maybe TRBD1 (6 bases). Between the trimmed V and J ends, which lost 0 bases and 5 bases, there was a span of 19 bases. Germline CDR1 and CDR2: KGHSH and LQKENI. CDR3 length: 18 residues.

CDR3 bases: TGTGCCAGCAGCTGGGGACTAGCGGGAGGATACGAGCAGTTCTTC. It encodes CASSWGLAGGYEQFF. The rearrangement uses TRBV11-2 and TRBJ2-1, with 15 bases fitting TRBD2. The CDR3 has 15 amino acids. The junction had 5 bases not matched to a gene; V was cut back by 4 bases and J by 10 bases. CDR1 and CDR2 from the germline V gene are SGHAT and FQNNGV.

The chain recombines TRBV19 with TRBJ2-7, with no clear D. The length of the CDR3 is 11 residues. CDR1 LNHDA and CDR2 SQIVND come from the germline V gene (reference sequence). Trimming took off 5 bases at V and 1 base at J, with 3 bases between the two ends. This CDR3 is CASSLSYEQYF. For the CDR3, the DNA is TGTGCCAGTAGTCTTTCCTACGAGCAGTACTTC.

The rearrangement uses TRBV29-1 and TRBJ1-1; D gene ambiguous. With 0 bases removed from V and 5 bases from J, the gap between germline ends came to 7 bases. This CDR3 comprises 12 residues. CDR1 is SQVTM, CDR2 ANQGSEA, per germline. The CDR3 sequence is CSVEESQTEAFF. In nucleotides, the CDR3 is TGCAGCGTTGAAGAGTCACAGACTGAAGCTTTCTTT.

The CDR3 DNA reads TGTGCCAGCAGCTCAGACAGAGGAGCCTATGGCTACACCTTC. It translates to CASSSDRGAYGYTF. The V gene is TRBV7-9, the J gene TRBJ1-2, with a tentative D call TRBD1 (5 bases). The V end was cut by 4 bases, the J end by 4 bases, with 13 bases between. The CDR3 is 14 amino acids. Germline CDR1 reads SEHNR; CDR2 reads FQNEAQ (reference sequence).

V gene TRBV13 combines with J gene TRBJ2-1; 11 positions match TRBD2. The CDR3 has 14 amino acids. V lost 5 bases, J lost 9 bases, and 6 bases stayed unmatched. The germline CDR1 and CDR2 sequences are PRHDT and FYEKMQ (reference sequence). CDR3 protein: CASSPGLAVTEQFF. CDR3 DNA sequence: TGTGCCAGCAGCCCGGGACTAGCGGTGACTGAGCAGTTCTTC.

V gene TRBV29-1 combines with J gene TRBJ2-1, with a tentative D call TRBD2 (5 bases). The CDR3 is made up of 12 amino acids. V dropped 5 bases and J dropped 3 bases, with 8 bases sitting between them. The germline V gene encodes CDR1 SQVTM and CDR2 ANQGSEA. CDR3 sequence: CSVFRGYNEQFF. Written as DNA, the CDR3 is TGCAGCGTTTTTCGGGGCTACAATGAGCAGTTCTTC.

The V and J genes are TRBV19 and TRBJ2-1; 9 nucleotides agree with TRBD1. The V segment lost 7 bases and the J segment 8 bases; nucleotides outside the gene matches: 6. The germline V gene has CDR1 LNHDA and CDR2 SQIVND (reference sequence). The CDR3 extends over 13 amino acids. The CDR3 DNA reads TGTGCCAGTATCGGGGACAGGGCGGATGAGCAGTTCTTC. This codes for CASIGDRADEQFF.